This is a list of T cell receptor beta chains from one sample in a study of blood T cell repertoires in COVID-19. The assay was immunoSEQ multiplex PCR, and TCRdb's table has in-frame clones only and misses some. The sample records more than 150,000 clones, around 83% being singletons. Sequencing input: peripheral blood. Receptors were obtained from a young man with acute or convalescent COVID-19. CDR3s include the opening cysteine and the closing phenylalanine or tryptophan. The D gene is left open where the match is weak. A row's size may be missing; if present it is once, few, many or a size class.

clone_size | j_call | cdr3_length | d_call | v_call | cdr3_aa | cdr3_nt
. | TRBJ2-6 | 16 | . | TRBV5-1 | CASSLVGSSGANVLTF | TGCGCCAGCAGCTTGGTTGGCAGCTCTGGGGCCAACGTCCTGACTTTC
. | TRBJ2-5 | 15 | TRBD2 | TRBV15 | CATSREASGLETQYF | TGTGCCACCAGCAGAGAAGCTAGCGGGCTGGAGACCCAGTACTTC
once | TRBJ2-3 | 14 | . | TRBV11-2 | CASSPARGADTQYF | TGTGCCAGCAGCCCCGCGCGGGGTGCAGATACGCAGTATTTT
. | TRBJ1-2 | 14 | TRBD1 | TRBV7-9 | CASSQTGINYGYTF | TGTGCCAGCAGCCAGACAGGGATAAACTATGGCTACACCTTC
. | TRBJ1-4 | 14 | . | TRBV15 | CATSRDRGNEKLFF | TGTGCCACCAGCAGAGATCGAGGGAATGAAAAACTGTTTTTT
. | TRBJ1-3 | 16 | TRBD1 | TRBV7-2 | CASSLGRQGYGNTIYF | TGTGCCAGCAGCTTAGGTAGACAGGGGTACGGAAACACCATATATTTT
few | TRBJ1-5 | 15 | TRBD1 | TRBV19 | CASSISDRGFQPQHF | TGTGCCAGTAGTATTTCGGACAGGGGATTCCAGCCCCAGCATTTT
. | TRBJ1-5 | 15 | TRBD1 | TRBV5-5 | CASSPQGFADQPQHF | TGTGCCAGCAGCCCACAGGGGTTTGCCGATCAGCCCCAGCATTTT
. | TRBJ2-1 | 11 | . | TRBV12-3/TRBV12-4 | CASSFVSEQFF | TGTGCCAGCAGTTTCGTGAGTGAGCAGTTCTTC
few | TRBJ1-1 | 14 | TRBD1 | TRBV19 | CASSPNLDRVGAFF | TGTGCCAGTAGCCCAAATCTTGACAGGGTGGGGGCTTTCTTT
. | TRBJ1-3 | 15 | TRBD1 | TRBV28 | CASSTGTASGNTIYF | TGTGCCAGCAGCACCGGGACAGCTTCTGGAAACACCATATATTTT
. | TRBJ2-7 | 16 | . | TRBV11-1 | CASSYIPTGLSYEQYF | TGTGCCAGCAGCTATATCCCGACAGGACTCTCCTACGAGCAGTACTTC
. | TRBJ1-2 | 15 | TRBD1 | TRBV9 | CASSDRTGGYDGYTF | TGTGCCAGCAGCGACCGGACAGGGGGCTACGATGGCTACACCTTC
. | TRBJ1-5 | 17 | . | TRBV4-1 | CASSQGSRAESNQPQHF | TGCGCCAGCAGCCAAGGTAGCAGGGCGGAGAGCAATCAGCCCCAGCATTTT
. | TRBJ2-5 | 18 | TRBD2 | TRBV14 | CASSQEIRVASGEETQYF | TGTGCCAGCAGCCAAGAGATCCGGGTTGCTAGCGGGGAAGAGACCCAGTACTTC
. | TRBJ1-3 | 15 | TRBD1 | TRBV5-1 | CASSSQGVSGNTIYF | TGCGCCAGCAGCTCCCAGGGGGTCTCTGGAAACACCATATATTTT
. | TRBJ2-1 | 14 | . | TRBV7-9 | CASSRVVGYNEQFF | TGTGCCAGCAGCCGGGTAGTAGGTTACAATGAGCAGTTCTTC
few | TRBJ2-1 | 16 | TRBD1 | TRBV10-1 | CASSEPGQGGYNEQFF | TGCGCCAGCAGTGAGCCGGGACAGGGAGGCTACAATGAGCAGTTCTTC
. | TRBJ2-1 | 13 | . | TRBV5-4 | CASSFEPYNEQFF | TGTGCCAGCAGCTTCGAGCCTTACAATGAGCAGTTCTTC
. | TRBJ1-6 | 15 | . | TRBV6-5 | CASSYEEGGFTALHF | TGTGCCAGCAGTTACGAAGAGGGAGGTTTCACGGCCCTCCACTTT
. | TRBJ2-1 | 16 | TRBD2 | TRBV6-1 | CASSEGLAGGVDEQFF | TGTGCCAGCAGTGAGGGACTAGCGGGGGGCGTCGATGAGCAGTTCTTC
. | TRBJ2-7 | 14 | . | TRBV7-8 | CASSSSAPSYEQYF | TGTGCCAGCAGCTCAAGCGCGCCATCCTACGAGCAGTACTTC